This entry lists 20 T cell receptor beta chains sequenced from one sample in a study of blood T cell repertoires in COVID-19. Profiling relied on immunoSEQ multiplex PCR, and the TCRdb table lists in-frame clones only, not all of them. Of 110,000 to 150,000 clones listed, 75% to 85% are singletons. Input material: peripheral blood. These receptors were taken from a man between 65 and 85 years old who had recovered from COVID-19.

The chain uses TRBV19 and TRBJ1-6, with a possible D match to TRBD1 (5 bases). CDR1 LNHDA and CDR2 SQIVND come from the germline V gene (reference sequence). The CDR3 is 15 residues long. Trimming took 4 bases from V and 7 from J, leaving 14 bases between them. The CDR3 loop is CASSTGGLGNSPLHF. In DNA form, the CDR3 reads TGTGCCAGTAGTACCGGGGGTCTCGGCAATTCACCCCTCCACTTT.

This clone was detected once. The CDR3 coding sequence is TGTGCCAGCAGACCCACCCTAGCGCGAAGCTCCTACAATGAGCAGTTCTTC. Protein product: CASRPTLARSSYNEQFF. V and J are TRBV7-9 and TRBJ2-1, with D tentatively TRBD2 (6 bases). V was cut by 6 bases and J by 0 bases, with 18 bases left in between. This CDR3 has 17 residues. Germline CDR1 SEHNR, CDR2 FQNEAQ (reference sequence).

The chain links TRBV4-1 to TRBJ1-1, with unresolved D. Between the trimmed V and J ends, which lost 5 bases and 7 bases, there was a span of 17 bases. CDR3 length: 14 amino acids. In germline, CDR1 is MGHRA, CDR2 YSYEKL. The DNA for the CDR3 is TGCGCCAGCAGCAGTAACCCGGTGGAGAGTGAAGCTTTCTTT. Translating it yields CASSSNPVESEAFF.

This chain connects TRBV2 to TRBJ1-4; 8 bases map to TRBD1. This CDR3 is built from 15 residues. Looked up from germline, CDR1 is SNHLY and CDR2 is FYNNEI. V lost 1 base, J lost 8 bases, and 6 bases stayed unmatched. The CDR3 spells CASSEGVTGAEKLFF. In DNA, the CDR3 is TGTGCCAGCAGTGAAGGTGTGACAGGGGCCGAAAAACTGTTTTTT. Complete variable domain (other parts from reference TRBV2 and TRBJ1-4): EPEVTQTPSHQVTQMGQEVILRCVPISNHLYFYWYRQILGQKVEFLVSFYNNEISEKSEIFDDQFSVERPDGSNFTLKIRSTKLEDSAMYFCASSEGVTGAEKLFFGSGTQLSVL.

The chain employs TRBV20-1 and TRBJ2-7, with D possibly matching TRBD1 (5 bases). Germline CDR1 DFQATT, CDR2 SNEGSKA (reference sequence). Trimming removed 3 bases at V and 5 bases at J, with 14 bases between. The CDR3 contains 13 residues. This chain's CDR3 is CSASAGLGDEQYF. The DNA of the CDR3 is TGCAGTGCTAGTGCAGGGTTAGGCGACGAGCAGTACTTC.

Written as DNA, the CDR3 is TGCAGCGTTGTCCGGACAGGAACCTACGAGCAGTACTTC. This translates into CSVVRTGTYEQYF. The chain recombines TRBV29-1 with TRBJ2-7; 7 bases match TRBD1. This CDR3 is built from 13 residues. Germline CDR1 SQVTM, CDR2 ANQGSEA. J gave up 2 bases and V 4 bases, and 5 bases lay outside the gene matches.

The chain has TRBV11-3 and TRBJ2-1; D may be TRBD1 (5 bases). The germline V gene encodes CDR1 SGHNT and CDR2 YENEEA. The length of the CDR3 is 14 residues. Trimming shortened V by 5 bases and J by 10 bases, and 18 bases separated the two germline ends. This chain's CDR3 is CASSQGMGSWEQFF. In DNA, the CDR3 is TGTGCCAGCAGCCAGGGCATGGGGTCGTGGGAGCAGTTCTTC.

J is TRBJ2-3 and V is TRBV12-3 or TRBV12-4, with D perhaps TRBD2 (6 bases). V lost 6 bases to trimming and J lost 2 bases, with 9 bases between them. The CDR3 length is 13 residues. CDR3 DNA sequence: TGTGCCAGCAGCGGCGGGACCACAGATACGCAGTATTTT. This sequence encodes CASSGGTTDTQYF.

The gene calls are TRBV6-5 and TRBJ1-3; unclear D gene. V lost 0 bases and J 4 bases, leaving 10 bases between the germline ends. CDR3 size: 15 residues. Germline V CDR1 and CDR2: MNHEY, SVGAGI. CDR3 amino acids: CASSYSTTAGNTIYF. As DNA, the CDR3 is TGTGCCAGCAGTTACTCGACAACAGCCGGAAACACCATATATTTT.

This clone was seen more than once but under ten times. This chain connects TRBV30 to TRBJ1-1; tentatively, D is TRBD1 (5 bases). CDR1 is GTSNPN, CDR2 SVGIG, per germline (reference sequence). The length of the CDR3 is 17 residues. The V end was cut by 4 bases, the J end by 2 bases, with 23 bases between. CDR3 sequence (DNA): TGTGCCTGGACTCTGGGGCAGACTTTAAACTTAAACACTGAAGCTTTCTTT. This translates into CAWTLGQTLNLNTEAFF.

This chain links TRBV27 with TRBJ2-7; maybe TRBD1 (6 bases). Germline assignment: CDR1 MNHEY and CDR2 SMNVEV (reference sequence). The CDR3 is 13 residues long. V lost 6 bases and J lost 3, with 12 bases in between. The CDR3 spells CASRLQGDYEQYF. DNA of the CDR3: TGTGCCAGCAGACTACAGGGAGACTACGAGCAGTACTTC.

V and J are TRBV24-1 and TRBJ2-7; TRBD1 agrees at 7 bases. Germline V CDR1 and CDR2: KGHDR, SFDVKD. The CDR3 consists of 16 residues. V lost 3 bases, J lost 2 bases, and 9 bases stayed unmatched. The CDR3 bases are TGTGCCACCAGTGATATCACGCCCGGGACAGCCTACGAGCAGTACTTC. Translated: CATSDITPGTAYEQYF.

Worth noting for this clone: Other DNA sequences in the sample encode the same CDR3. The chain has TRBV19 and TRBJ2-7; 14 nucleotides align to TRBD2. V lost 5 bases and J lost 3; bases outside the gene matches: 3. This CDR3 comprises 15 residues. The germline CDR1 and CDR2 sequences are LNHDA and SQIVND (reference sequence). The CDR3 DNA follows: TGTGCCAGTAGTCCCGGACTAGCGGGAGGCTACGAGCAGTACTTC. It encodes CASSPGLAGGYEQYF.

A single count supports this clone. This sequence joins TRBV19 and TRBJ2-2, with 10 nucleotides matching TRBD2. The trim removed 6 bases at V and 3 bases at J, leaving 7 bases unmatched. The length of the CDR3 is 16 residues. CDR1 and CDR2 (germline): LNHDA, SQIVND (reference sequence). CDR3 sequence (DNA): TGTGCCAGTAGGCCTCTAGCGGGAGCGGACACCGGGGAGCTGTTTTTT. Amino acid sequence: CASRPLAGADTGELFF.

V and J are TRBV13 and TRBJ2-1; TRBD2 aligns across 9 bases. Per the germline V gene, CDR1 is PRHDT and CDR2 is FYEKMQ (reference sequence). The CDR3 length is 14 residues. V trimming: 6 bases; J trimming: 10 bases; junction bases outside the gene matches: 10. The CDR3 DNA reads TGTGCCAGCAGAGAGGGACTAGCTACCCGAGAGCAGTTCTTC. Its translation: CASREGLATREQFF.

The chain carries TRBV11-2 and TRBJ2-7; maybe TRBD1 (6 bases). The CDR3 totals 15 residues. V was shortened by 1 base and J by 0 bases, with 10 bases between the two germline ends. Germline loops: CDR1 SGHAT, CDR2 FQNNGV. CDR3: CASSLVGRGSYEQYF. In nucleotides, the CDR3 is TGTGCCAGCAGCTTAGTGGGCAGGGGCTCCTACGAGCAGTACTTC.

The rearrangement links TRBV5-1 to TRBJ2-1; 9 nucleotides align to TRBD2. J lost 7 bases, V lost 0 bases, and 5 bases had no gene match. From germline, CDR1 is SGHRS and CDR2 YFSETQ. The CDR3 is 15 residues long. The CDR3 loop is CASSLVSGSYNEQFF. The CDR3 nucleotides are TGCGCCAGCAGCTTGGTTAGCGGGAGTTATAATGAGCAGTTCTTC. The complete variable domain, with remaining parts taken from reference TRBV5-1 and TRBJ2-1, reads KAGVTQTPRYLIKTRGQQVTLSCSPISGHRSVSWYQQTPGQGLQFLFEYFSETQRNKGNFPGRFSGRQFSNSRSEMNVSTLELGDSALYLCASSLVSGSYNEQFFGPGTRLTVL.

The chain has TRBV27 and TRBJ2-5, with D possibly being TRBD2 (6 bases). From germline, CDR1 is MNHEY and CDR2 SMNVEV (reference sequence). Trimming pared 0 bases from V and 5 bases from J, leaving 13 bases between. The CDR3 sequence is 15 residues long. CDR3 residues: CASSLSARERETQYF. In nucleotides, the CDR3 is TGTGCCAGCAGTTTATCAGCCCGGGAGAGGGAGACCCAGTACTTC.

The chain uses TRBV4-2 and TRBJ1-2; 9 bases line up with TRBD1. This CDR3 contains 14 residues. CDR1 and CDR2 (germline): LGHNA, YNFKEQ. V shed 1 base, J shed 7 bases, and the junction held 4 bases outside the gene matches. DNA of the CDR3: TGTGCCAGCAGCCAAGCCGGGACAGGGCTTGGCTACACCTTC. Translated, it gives CASSQAGTGLGYTF.

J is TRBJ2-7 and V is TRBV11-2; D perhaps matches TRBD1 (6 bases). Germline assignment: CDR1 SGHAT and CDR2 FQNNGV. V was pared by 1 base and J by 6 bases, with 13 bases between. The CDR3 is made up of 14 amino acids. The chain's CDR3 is CASSLGYRESEQYF. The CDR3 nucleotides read TGTGCCAGCAGCTTAGGTTACAGGGAATCCGAGCAGTACTTC.